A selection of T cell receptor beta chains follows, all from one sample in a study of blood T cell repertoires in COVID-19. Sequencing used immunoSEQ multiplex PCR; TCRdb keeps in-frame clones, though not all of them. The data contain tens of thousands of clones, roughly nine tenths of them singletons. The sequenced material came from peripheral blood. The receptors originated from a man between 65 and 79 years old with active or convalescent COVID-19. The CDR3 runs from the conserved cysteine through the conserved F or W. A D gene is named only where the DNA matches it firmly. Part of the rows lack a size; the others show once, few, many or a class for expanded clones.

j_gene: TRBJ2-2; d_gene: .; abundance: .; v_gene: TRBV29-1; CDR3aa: CSVTPDVLNTGELFF; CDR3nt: TGCAGCGTTACTCCCGATGTCCTGAACACCGGGGAGCTGTTTTTT
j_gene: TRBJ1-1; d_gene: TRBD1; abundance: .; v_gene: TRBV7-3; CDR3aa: CASSVTGGTEAFF; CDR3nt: TGTGCCAGCAGCGTGACAGGGGGCACTGAAGCTTTCTTT
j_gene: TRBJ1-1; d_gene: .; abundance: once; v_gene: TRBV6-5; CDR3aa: CASRAPRGGGTEAFF; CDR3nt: TGTGCCAGCAGAGCCCCGAGGGGAGGGGGCACTGAAGCTTTCTTT
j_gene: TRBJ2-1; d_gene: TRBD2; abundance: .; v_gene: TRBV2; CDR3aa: CASKTTSGFNEQFF; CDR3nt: TGTGCCAGCAAAACGACTAGCGGATTCAATGAGCAGTTCTTC
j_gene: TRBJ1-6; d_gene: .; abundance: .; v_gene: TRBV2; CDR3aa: CASATGRNSPLHF; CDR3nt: TGTGCCAGCGCCACTGGGAGGAATTCACCCCTCCACTTT
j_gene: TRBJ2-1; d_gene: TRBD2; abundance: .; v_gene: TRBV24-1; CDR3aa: CATSVSASGINEQFF; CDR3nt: TGTGCCACCAGTGTCTCGGCTAGCGGGATCAATGAGCAGTTCTTC
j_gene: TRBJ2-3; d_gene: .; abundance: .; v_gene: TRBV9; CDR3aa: CASSVASGADTQYF; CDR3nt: TGTGCCAGCAGCGTAGCGTCCGGGGCAGATACGCAGTATTTT
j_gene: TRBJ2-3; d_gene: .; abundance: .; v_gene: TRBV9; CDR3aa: CASSVLGGTQYF; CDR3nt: TGTGCCAGCAGCGTATTAGGCGGTACGCAGTATTTT
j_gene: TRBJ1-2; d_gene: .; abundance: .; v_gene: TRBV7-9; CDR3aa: CASSRAITSYGYTF; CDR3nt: TGTGCCAGCAGCCGAGCCATTACCTCCTATGGCTACACCTTC
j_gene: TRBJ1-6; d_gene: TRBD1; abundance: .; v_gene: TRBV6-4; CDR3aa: CASSAGTGESPLHF; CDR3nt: TGTGCCAGCAGCGCCGGGACAGGGGAGTCACCCCTCCACTTT
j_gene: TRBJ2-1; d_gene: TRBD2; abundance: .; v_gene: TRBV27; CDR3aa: CASSFIPRGRDYNEQFF; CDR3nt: TGTGCCAGCAGTTTCATCCCACGCGGGAGGGATTACAATGAGCAGTTCTTC
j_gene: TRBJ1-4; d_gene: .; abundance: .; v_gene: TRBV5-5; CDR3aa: CASSAGWGLEKLFF; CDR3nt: TGTGCCAGCAGCGCTGGCTGGGGGCTTGAAAAACTGTTTTTT
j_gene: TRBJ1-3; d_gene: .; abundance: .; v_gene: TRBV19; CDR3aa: CATRQTLSGNTIYF; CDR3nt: TGTGCCACACGACAGACCCTCTCTGGAAACACCATATATTTT
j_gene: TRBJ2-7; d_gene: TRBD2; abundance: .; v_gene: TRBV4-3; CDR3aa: CASSPGLAGGYEQYF; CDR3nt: TGCGCCAGCAGCCCAGGACTAGCGGGGGGCTACGAGCAGTACTTC
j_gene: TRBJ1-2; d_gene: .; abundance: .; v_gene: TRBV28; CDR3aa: CASSLFTRGLSDGYTF; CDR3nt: TGTGCCAGCAGTTTATTTACTCGGGGTTTATCTGACGGCTACACCTTC
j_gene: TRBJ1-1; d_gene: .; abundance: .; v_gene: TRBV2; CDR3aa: CASRVQQNTEAFF; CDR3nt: TGTGCCAGCAGGGTACAGCAGAACACTGAAGCTTTCTTT
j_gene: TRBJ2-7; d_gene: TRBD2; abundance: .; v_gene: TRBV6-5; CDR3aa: CASSYSTSDSYEQYF; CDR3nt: TGTGCCAGCAGTTACTCGACTAGCGACTCCTACGAGCAGTACTTC
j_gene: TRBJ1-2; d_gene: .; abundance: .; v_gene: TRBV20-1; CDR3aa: CSASGGESYGYTF; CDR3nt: TGCAGTGCTAGTGGCGGGGAGTCATATGGCTACACCTTC
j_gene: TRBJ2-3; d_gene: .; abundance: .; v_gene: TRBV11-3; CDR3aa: CASSQGRTGGDTQYF; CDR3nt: TGTGCCAGCAGCCAGGGTAGGACTGGGGGGGATACGCAGTATTTT
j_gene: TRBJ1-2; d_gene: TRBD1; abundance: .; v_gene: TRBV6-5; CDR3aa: CASTRQGALGYTF; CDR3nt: TGTGCCAGCACCAGACAGGGGGCTTTAGGCTACACCTTC
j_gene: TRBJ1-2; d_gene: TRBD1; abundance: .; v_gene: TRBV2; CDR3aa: CATNARSGTGTYGYTF; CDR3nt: TGTGCCACCAACGCTAGGAGCGGGACAGGGACCTATGGCTACACCTTC
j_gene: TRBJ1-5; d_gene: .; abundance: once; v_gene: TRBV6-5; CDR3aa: CASILIREGQPQHF; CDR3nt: TGTGCCAGCATCCTTATCAGGGAGGGTCAGCCCCAGCATTTT
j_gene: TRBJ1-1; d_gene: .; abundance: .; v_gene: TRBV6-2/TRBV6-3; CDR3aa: CASSSYGRGVSF; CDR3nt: TGTGCCAGCAGTTCGTACGGGAGAGGGGTTTCATTT
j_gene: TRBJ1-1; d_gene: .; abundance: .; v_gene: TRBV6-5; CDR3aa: CASSRPGLEAFF; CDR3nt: TGTGCCAGCAGCAGGCCCGGCCTTGAAGCTTTCTTT
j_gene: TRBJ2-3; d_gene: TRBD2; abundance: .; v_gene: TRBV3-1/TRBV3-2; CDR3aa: CASSQDGLGLAVF; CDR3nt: TGTGCCAGCAGCCAAGATGGTCTGGGACTAGCGGTTTTT
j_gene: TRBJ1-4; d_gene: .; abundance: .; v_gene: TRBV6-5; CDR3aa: CASTLTRATNEKLFF; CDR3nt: TGTGCCAGCACTCTGACCCGGGCAACTAATGAAAAACTGTTTTTT
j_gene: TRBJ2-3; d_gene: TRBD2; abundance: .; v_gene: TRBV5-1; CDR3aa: CASSSYSGRGPDTQYF; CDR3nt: TGCGCCAGCAGCTCCTATAGCGGGAGGGGGCCAGATACGCAGTATTTT
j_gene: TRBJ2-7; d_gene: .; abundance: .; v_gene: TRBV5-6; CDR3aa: CASSLGSSYEQYF; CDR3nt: TGTGCCAGCAGCTTGGGTAGCTCCTACGAGCAGTACTTC
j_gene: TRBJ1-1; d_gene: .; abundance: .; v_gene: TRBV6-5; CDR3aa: CASRPIQRNTEAFF; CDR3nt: TGTGCCAGCAGACCGATACAACGTAACACTGAAGCTTTCTTT
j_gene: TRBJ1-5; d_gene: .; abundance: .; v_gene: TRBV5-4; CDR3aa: CASSLYGGSQPQHF; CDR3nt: TGTGCCAGCAGCTTGTACGGGGGAAGTCAGCCCCAGCATTTT
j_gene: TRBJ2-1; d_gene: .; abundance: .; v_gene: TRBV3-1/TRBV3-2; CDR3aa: CASSPTITGTYNEQFF; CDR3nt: TGTGCCAGCAGTCCAACGATTACAGGGACCTACAATGAGCAGTTCTTC
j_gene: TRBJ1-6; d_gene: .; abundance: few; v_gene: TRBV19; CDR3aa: CASSPSGTIFYNSPLHF; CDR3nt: TGTGCCAGTAGTCCTTCCGGGACAATTTTTTATAATTCACCCCTCCACTTT
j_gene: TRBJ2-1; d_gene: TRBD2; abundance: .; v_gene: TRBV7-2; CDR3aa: CASSLAAGGPYNEQFF; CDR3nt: TGTGCCAGCAGCTTAGCTGCGGGAGGACCCTACAATGAGCAGTTCTTC
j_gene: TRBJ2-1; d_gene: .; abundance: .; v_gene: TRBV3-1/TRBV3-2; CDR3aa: CASSSTLRGLNEQFF; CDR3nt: TGTGCCAGCAGCTCAACACTAAGGGGCCTCAATGAGCAGTTCTTC
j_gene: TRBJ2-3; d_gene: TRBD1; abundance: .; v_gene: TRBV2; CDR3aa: CASSAARGDTQYF; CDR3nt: TGTGCCAGCAGTGCGGCCAGGGGGGATACGCAGTATTTT
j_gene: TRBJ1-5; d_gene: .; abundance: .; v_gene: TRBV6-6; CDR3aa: CASSQRVNQPQHF; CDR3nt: TGTGCCAGCAGTCAGAGGGTCAATCAGCCCCAGCATTTT
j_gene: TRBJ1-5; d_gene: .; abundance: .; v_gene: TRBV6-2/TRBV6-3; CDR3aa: CASSSRDKGNQPQHF; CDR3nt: TGTGCCAGCAGTTCCCGGGACAAGGGCAATCAGCCCCAGCATTTT
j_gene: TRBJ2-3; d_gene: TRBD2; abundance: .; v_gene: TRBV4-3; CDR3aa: CASSQRVPGLAGGRIRDTQYF; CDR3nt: TGCGCCAGCAGCCAGAGGGTTCCGGGACTAGCGGGGGGCAGGATACGGGATACGCAGTATTTT
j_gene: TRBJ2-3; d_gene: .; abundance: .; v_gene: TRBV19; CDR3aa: CASSRLQRAEQYF; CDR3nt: TGTGCCAGTAGTAGACTACAGCGGGCTGAGCAGTATTTT